One T cell receptor (beta chain) is described in this entry. The data belong to a study of blood T cell repertoires in COVID-19. Background on the study: Researchers got acute and convalescent COVID-19 samples from the United States, Italy and Spain. T cells, B-cell-depleted T cells, or PBMCs supplied cDNA or gDNA.

The V end lost 5 bases, the J end lost 5 bases, and 17 bases lay between the germline ends. CDR1 is SGDLS and CDR2 is YYNGEE in the germline V gene. This CDR3 comprises 15 residues. In the study's own analysis: The authors estimated nucleated cell counts from reference gene primer amplification. Data came from immunoSEQ multiplex PCR; TCRdb stores just in-frame clones and leaves some out. From that table come the V and J calls and clone size; the DNA was used to work out D and trimming. The sample lists more than 150,000 clones; around four fifths were seen once. The sample was peripheral blood. The chain joins TRBV9 to TRBJ1-5; D is perhaps TRBD1 (6 bases). The clonotype was recovered from an elderly woman with active or convalescent COVID-19. The CDR3 DNA reads as TGTGCCAGCAGTTTTTCCGGGGGGCGCGATCAGCCCCAGCATTTT. It encodes CASSFSGGRDQPQHF.